This note documents a single T cell receptor (beta chain) sequence. Its target is not known. This sample is drawn from a study of cytomegalovirus exposure and HLA in healthy donors. Notes on the study in general: Most CMV-associated TCR beta chains appeared HLA-restricted in a later analysis.

This PCR relied on a set of 60 Vbeta primers and 13 Jbeta primers. The repertoire was sequenced with immunoSEQ multiplex PCR; TCRdb's copy has only in-frame clones and lacks some. The data contain about 160,000 clones, less than 90% of them singletons. The CDR3 is 15 amino acids. Trimming took off 4 bases at V and 0 bases at J, with 7 bases between the two ends. Per germline, CDR1 SNHLY and CDR2 FYNNEI. Sequencing was performed on PBMCs. The sequence was collected from a woman younger than 30 in good health and CMV-seronegative. The chain is built from TRBV2 and TRBJ2-6; D gene ambiguous. As DNA, the CDR3 is TGTGCCAGCAGTGCCCAGAACTCTGGGGCCAACGTCCTGACTTTC. It is translated as CASSAQNSGANVLTF.